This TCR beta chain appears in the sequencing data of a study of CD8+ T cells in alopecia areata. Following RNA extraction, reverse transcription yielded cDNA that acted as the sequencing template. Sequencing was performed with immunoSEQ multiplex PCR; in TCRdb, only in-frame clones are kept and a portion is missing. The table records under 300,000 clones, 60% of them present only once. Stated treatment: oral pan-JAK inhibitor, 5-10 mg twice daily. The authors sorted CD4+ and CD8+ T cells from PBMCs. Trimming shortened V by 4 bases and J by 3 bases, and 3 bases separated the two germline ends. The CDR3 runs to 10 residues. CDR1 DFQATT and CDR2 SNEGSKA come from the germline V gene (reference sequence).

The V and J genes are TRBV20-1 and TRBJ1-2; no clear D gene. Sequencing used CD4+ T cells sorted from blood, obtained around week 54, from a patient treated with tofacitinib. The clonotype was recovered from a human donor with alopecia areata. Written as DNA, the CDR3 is TGCAGTGCTAATGACTATGGCTACACCTTC. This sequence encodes CSANDYGYTF.